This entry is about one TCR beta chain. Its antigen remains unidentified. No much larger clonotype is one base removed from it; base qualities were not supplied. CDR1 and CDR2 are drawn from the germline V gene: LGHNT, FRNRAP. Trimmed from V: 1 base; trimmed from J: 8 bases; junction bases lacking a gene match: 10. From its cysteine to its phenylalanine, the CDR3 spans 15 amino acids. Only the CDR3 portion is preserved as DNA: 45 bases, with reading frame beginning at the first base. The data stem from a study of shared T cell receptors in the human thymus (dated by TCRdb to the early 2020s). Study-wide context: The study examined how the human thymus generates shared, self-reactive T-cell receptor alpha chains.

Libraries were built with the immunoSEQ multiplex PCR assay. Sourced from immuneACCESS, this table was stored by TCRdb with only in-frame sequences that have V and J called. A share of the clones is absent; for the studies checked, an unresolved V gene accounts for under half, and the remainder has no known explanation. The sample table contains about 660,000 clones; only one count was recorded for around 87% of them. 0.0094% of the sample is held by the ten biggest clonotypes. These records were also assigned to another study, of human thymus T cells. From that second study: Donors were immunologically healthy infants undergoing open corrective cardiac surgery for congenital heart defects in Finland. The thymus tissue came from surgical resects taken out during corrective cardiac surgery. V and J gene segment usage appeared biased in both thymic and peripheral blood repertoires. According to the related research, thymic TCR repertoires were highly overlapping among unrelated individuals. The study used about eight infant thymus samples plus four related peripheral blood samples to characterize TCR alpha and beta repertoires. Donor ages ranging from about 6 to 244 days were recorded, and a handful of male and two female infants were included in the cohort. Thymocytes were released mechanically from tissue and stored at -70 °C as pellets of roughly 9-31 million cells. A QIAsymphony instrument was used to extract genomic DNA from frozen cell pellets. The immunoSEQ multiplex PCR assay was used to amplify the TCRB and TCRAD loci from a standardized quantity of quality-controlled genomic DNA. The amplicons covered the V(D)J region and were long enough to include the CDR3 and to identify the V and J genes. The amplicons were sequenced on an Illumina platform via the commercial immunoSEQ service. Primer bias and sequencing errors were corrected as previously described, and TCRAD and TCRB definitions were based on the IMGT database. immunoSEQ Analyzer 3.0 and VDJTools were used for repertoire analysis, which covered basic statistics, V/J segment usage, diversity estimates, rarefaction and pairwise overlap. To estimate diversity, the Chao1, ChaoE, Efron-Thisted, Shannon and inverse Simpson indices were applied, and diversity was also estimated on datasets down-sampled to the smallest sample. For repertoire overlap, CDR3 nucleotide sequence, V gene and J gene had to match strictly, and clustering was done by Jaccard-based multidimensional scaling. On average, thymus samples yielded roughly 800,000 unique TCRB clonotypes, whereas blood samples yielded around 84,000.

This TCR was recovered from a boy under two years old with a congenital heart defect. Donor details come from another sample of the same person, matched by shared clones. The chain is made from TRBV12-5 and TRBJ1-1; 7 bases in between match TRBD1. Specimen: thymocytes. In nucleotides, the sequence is TGTGCTAGTGGTTTGGAGGGGACAAGGGGGCACGAAGCTTTCTTT. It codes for CASGLEGTRGHEAFF.